The next 22 T cell receptor beta chains were all read from a single sample in a study of shared clonotypes between healthy human individuals. TCRdb keeps only in-frame clones here, not all; method: immunoSEQ multiplex PCR. The sample shows about 1.4 million clones, 95% to 97% of them seen only once. Sequencing was carried out using naive CD4+ T cells sorted from blood. Described subset: CD45RA+ positively selected. The receptors stem from a man aged 25 to 40 in good health.

This clone is a singleton in its sample. The CDR3, as DNA: TGTGCCAGCAGCTCCATTCCTGGCACCGGGGAGCTGTTTTTT. It yields the protein CASSSIPGTGELFF. The gene calls are TRBV7-6 and TRBJ2-2; no definite D call. Per germline, CDR1 SGHVS and CDR2 FNYEAQ. V dropped 4 bases and J dropped 4 bases, with 10 bases sitting between them. There are 14 residues in the CDR3.

This chain uses TRBV2 with TRBJ1-5; 8 nucleotides line up with TRBD1. The CDR3 length is 14 residues. Per the germline V gene, CDR1 is SNHLY and CDR2 is FYNNEI. V was clipped by 3 bases and J by 6 bases; unmatched bases: 4. In nucleotides, the CDR3 is TGTGCCAGCAGTGACCAGGGGGCTGGTCAGCCCCAGCATTTT. It encodes CASSDQGAGQPQHF.

The chain has TRBV7-2 and TRBJ2-2, with 11 bases identical to TRBD2. V lost 5 bases and J lost 7; bases outside the gene matches: 9. The V gene's germline CDR1 is SGHTA and CDR2 FQGNSA. CDR3 length: 16 amino acids. For the CDR3, the DNA is TGTGCCAGCAGCACAACTAGCGGGAGTTATGTCGGGGAGCTGTTTTTT. Encoded protein: CASSTTSGSYVGELFF. The entire variable domain, with the rest obtained from reference TRBV7-2 and TRBJ2-2, is as follows: GAGVSQSPSNKVTEKGKDVELRCDPISGHTALYWYRQSLGQGLEFLIYFQGNSAPDKSGLPSDRFSAERTGGSVSTLTIQRTQQEDSAVYLCASSTTSGSYVGELFFGEGSRLTVL.

V is TRBV10-1 and J is TRBJ2-2; possibly TRBD2 for D (6 bases). V lost 4 bases and J lost 6, with 9 bases in between. This CDR3 has 13 residues. CDR1 and CDR2 from the germline V gene are WNHNN and SYGVQD (reference sequence). This chain's CDR3 is CASSAGGAGELFF. CDR3 nucleotides: TGCGCCAGCAGTGCCGGGGGAGCCGGGGAGCTGTTTTTT.

This chain joins TRBV5-6 and TRBJ2-6; 7 bases agree with TRBD1. The CDR3 spans 15 residues. V was clipped by 5 bases and J by 4 bases; unmatched bases: 6. The germline CDR1 and CDR2 sequences are SGHDT and YYEEEE. In DNA, the CDR3 is TGTGCCAGCAGAAACAGGGGAGCCGGGGCCAACGTCCTGACTTTC. This sequence encodes CASRNRGAGANVLTF.

This chain uses TRBV9 with TRBJ2-3, with D perhaps matching TRBD2 (6 bases). Trimming left V 3 bases short and J 5 bases short, with 13 bases between. Germline CDR1 SGDLS, CDR2 YYNGEE. The CDR3 extends over 14 amino acids. CDR3 in DNA: TGTGCCAGCAGCGCCGGAGGGCGGAGAGATACGCAGTATTTT. Its protein product is CASSAGGRRDTQYF.

The chain recombines TRBV19 with TRBJ1-1, with D possibly matching TRBD1 (6 bases). The CDR3 covers 14 residues. With 3 bases removed from V and 3 bases from J, the gap between germline ends came to 11 bases. Germline CDR1 and CDR2: LNHDA and SQIVND (reference sequence). CDR3 residues: CASSIRGADTEAFF. The CDR3 DNA follows: TGTGCCAGTAGTATCCGGGGGGCGGACACTGAAGCTTTCTTT. Using reference TRBV19 and TRBJ1-1 for the parts outside the CDR3, the full variable domain is DGGITQSPKYLFRKEGQNVTLSCEQNLNHDAMYWYRQDPGQGLRLIYYSQIVNDFQKGDIAEGYSVSREKKESFPLTVTSAQKNPTAFYLCASSIRGADTEAFFGQGTRLTVV.

The CDR3 loop is CASSLSSGLSSYEQYF. The CDR3 region has the DNA TGTGCCAGCAGTTTGTCTAGCGGGTTAAGCTCCTACGAGCAGTACTTC. The genes are TRBV28 and TRBJ2-7; TRBD2 matches 8 bases. The CDR3 has 16 amino acids. CDR1 and CDR2 from the germline V gene are MDHEN and SYDVKM. Losses at the gene ends were 3 bases for V and 0 bases for J; bases not matched to a gene: 7.

The J gene is TRBJ1-3, the V gene TRBV29-1; 8 bases align to TRBD1. Trimming removed 7 bases from V and 4 bases from J; junction bases left unmatched: 6. This CDR3 is built from 13 residues. The germline V gene has CDR1 SQVTM and CDR2 ANQGSEA. CDR3 sequence: CSGQGAKGNTIYF. CDR3 nucleotide sequence: TGCAGCGGGCAGGGGGCAAAGGGAAACACCATATATTTT. Together with reference TRBV29-1 and TRBJ1-3, the CDR3 gives the full variable domain: SAVISQKPSRDICQRGTSLTIQCQVDSQVTMMFWYRQQPGQSLTLIATANQGSEATYESGFVIDKFPISRPNLTFSTLTVSNMSPEDSSIYLCSGQGAKGNTIYFGEGSWLTVV.

The genes are TRBV5-4 and TRBJ2-3, with 12 bases aligning to TRBD2. V gave up 4 bases and J gave up 2 bases; unmatched junction bases: 5. The length of the CDR3 is 16 residues. Germline CDR1 and CDR2: SGHNT and YYREEE (reference sequence). In nucleotides, the CDR3 is TGTGCCAGCAGCCTATGGACTAGCGGGGACACAGATACGCAGTATTTT. This sequence encodes CASSLWTSGDTDTQYF.

The chain combines TRBV25-1 with TRBJ2-3, with 10 bases matching TRBD2. J was trimmed by 1 base and V by 0 bases; bases with no gene match: 7. CDR3 size: 18 residues. Per germline, CDR1 MGHDK and CDR2 SYGVNS. This chain's CDR3 is CASSEYASSGSRTDTQYF. DNA of the CDR3: TGTGCCAGCAGTGAATATGCGTCTAGCGGGAGTCGCACAGATACGCAGTATTTT. The full variable domain, with the rest looked up from reference TRBV25-1 and TRBJ2-3, is EADIYQTPRYLVIGTGKKITLECSQTMGHDKMYWYQQDPGMELHLIHYSYGVNSTEKGDLSSESTVSRIRTEHFPLTLESARPSHTSQYLCASSEYASSGSRTDTQYFGPGTRLTVL.

The chain joins TRBV6-1 to TRBJ2-7, with 8 bases fitting TRBD1. The CDR3 sequence is 15 residues long. Germline V gene data show CDR1 as MNHNS and CDR2 as SASEGT. Trimming took 5 bases from V and 0 from J; bases not matched to a gene: 6. Written as DNA, the CDR3 is TGTGCCAGCAGTCTGGGACAGGTAAGCTCCTACGAGCAGTACTTC. Translating gives CASSLGQVSSYEQYF.

The chain recombines TRBV5-4 with TRBJ2-5; the match to TRBD2 covers 13 bases. CDR1 is SGHNT and CDR2 is YYREEE in the germline V gene (reference sequence). The J segment lost 5 bases and the V segment lost 4 bases, leaving 8 bases of the junction unmatched. This CDR3 comprises 16 residues. CDR3 in amino acids: CASSIGTSGITETQYF. CDR3 bases: TGTGCCAGCAGCATAGGGACTAGCGGGATTACGGAGACCCAGTACTTC.

The V and J genes are TRBV6-1 and TRBJ2-7, with TRBD1 matching over 8 bases. Germline CDR1 reads MNHNS; CDR2 reads SASEGT. V lost 4 bases, J lost 0 bases, and 11 bases stayed unmatched. There are 17 residues in the CDR3. CDR3 bases: TGTGCCAGCAGTGCAAAGAGGGGACAGGAGACCTCCTACGAGCAGTACTTC. Translation gives CASSAKRGQETSYEQYF.

The rearrangement joins TRBV27 to TRBJ2-1; D might be TRBD1 (6 bases). The CDR3 is 17 residues long. Trimming removed 5 bases at V and 7 bases at J, with 24 bases between. Germline V CDR1 and CDR2: MNHEY, SMNVEV (reference sequence). CDR3 sequence (DNA): TGTGCCAGCAGTAATTTACAGGGATGGGGGTTATCGAATGAGCAGTTCTTC. It encodes CASSNLQGWGLSNEQFF.

The chain carries TRBV6-5 and TRBJ2-3; no clear D gene. Per germline, CDR1 MNHEY and CDR2 SVGAGI. This CDR3 has 15 amino acids. The V end was cut by 6 bases, the J end by 2 bases, with 15 bases between. CDR3: CASRPYNQVTDTQYF. In DNA, the CDR3 is TGTGCCAGCAGACCATACAATCAGGTCACAGATACGCAGTATTTT.

This clone was picked up one time. The CDR3 bases are TGTGCCAGCAGCTTGGATGACAGGGGTACCTACGAGCAGTACTTC. As protein: CASSLDDRGTYEQYF. The V call is TRBV7-9, the J call TRBJ2-7; 8 nucleotides match TRBD1. The junction had 6 bases not matched to a gene; V was cut back by 3 bases and J by 2 bases. The V gene's germline CDR1 is SEHNR and CDR2 FQNEAQ (reference sequence). This CDR3 spans 15 amino acids.

This clone was seen once. This chain links TRBV28 with TRBJ1-5; no reliable D call. Germline CDR1 reads MDHEN; CDR2 reads SYDVKM. This CDR3 has 18 residues. Trimming took off 2 bases at V and 0 bases at J, with 17 bases between the two ends. The CDR3, as DNA: TGTGCCAGCAGTTTAGAGGTGGGAGGGATTAATAGCAATCAGCCCCAGCATTTT. As protein: CASSLEVGGINSNQPQHF.

The V call is TRBV19, the J call TRBJ2-2, with TRBD1 as a possible D gene (6 bases). The CDR3 extends over 14 amino acids. Trimming took 7 bases from V and 5 from J, leaving 14 bases between them. Germline loops: CDR1 LNHDA, CDR2 SQIVND (reference sequence). DNA for the CDR3: TGTGCCAGTACAGGGACACCGAGGACCGGGGAGCTGTTTTTT. The encoded protein is CASTGTPRTGELFF. Variable domain in full (rest from reference TRBV19 and TRBJ2-2): DGGITQSPKYLFRKEGQNVTLSCEQNLNHDAMYWYRQDPGQGLRLIYYSQIVNDFQKGDIAEGYSVSREKKESFPLTVTSAQKNPTAFYLCASTGTPRTGELFFGEGSRLTVL.

This chain uses TRBV7-3 with TRBJ2-2; possible D gene TRBD2, 6 bases. The CDR3 sequence is 16 residues long. V was trimmed by 5 bases and J by 5 bases, leaving 18 bases between them. Germline-derived CDR1 and CDR2 are SGHTA and FQGTGA. The CDR3 protein is CASSLSPGARTGELFF. CDR3 DNA: TGTGCCAGCAGCCTCTCACCGGGAGCGCGAACCGGGGAGCTGTTTTTT.

V is TRBV4-1 and J is TRBJ2-1; possibly TRBD2 for D (6 bases). The germline V and J ends were trimmed by 3 bases and 4 bases, with 13 bases remaining between them. Looked up from germline, CDR1 is MGHRA and CDR2 is YSYEKL. There are 15 residues in the CDR3. In DNA form, the CDR3 reads TGCGCCAGCAGCCACCCGGGAGTCGTGTACAATGAGCAGTTCTTC. It encodes CASSHPGVVYNEQFF.

The rearrangement uses TRBV5-6 and TRBJ1-2; possible D gene TRBD1, 5 bases. CDR3 length: 16 amino acids. CDR1 and CDR2 from the germline V gene are SGHDT and YYEEEE. The V end lost 2 bases, the J end lost 5 bases, and 19 bases lay between the germline ends. The CDR3 reads CASSLPYRGTSYGYTF. The DNA for the CDR3 is TGTGCCAGCAGCTTACCCTATCGAGGGACCAGTTATGGCTACACCTTC. Supplemented by reference TRBV5-6 and TRBJ1-2, the full variable domain reads DAGVTQSPTHLIKTRGQQVTLRCSPKSGHDTVSWYQQALGQGPQFIFQYYEEEERQRGNFPDRFSGHQFPNYSSELNVNALLLGDSALYLCASSLPYRGTSYGYTFGSGTRLTVV.